This T cell receptor (beta chain) originates from a study of T cells after yellow fever vaccination. The TCR cDNA carried a universal primer site and UMIs from 5'RACE template switching. TCRdb used MiXCR to reprocess the 5' RACE reads, holding one entry per CDR3 protein. The sample carries 300,000 to 350,000 distinct CDR3 sequences, around 3.9% recorded once. For this clonotype: Its specificity is unknown.

Study-wide points: Though weaker, the secondary response peaked faster, on day 5 versus 15. A minor fraction of clonotypes spanned both CD4 and CD8 compartments. Re-detected after boosting: most primary clones, around 96% of CD4 and roughly 88% of CD8.

The TCR originated in a man between 18 and 29 years old who received the YFV17D yellow fever vaccine. Material: PBMCs, obtained 5 days after the yellow fever booster vaccination.

DNA for the CDR3: TGTGCCAGCAGCGCCCGGACAGGGTCGTACGAGCAGTACTTC. Its translation: CASSARTGSYEQYF. The chain carries TRBV12-3 or TRBV12-4 and TRBJ2-7; TRBD1 agrees at 8 bases. V was clipped by 6 bases and J by 4 bases; unmatched bases: 8. The CDR3 runs 14 residues.